What follows are 19 T cell receptor beta chains derived from one specimen sequenced in a study of CD8+CD57+ T cells in acquired aplastic anemia. It was genomic DNA that served as the template for profiling TCR beta VDJ and CDR3. TCRdb re-analysed the reads in MiXCR, keeping a single row per CDR3 protein. The sample includes hundreds of thousands of distinct CDR3 sequences, around 72% of them seen just once. The sequencing sample was made of sorted CD4+, CD8+, or CD8+CD57+ T cells (not recorded which) from PBMCs. The receptors were gathered from a human donor in good health, serving as a control.

In the case of this clonotype: At one of its ends the junction is not consistent with the germline gene, which may arise from a read error. J is TRBJ2-3 and V is TRBV7-2; 8 nucleotides match TRBD1. Germline loops: CDR1 SGHTA, CDR2 FQGNSA. This CDR3 is built from 14 residues. Written as DNA, the CDR3 is TGTGCCAGCAGCCATAGGACAGGGAAAGAGATTTTTTACTTT. Protein sequence: CASSHRTGKEIFYF. Based on the CDR3 plus reference TRBV7-2 and TRBJ2-3, the full variable domain is GAGVSQSPSNKVTEKGKDVELRCDPISGHTALYWYRQSLGQGLEFLIYFQGNSAPDKSGLPSDRFSAERTGGSVSTLTIQRTQQEDSAVYLCASSHRTGKEIFYFGPGTRLTVL.

Of note for this clonotype: One end of the junction does not line up with germline, which may come from a read error. The gene calls are TRBV7-2 and TRBJ2-7; D ambiguous. This CDR3 region has 14 residues. Germline V gene data show CDR1 as SGHTA and CDR2 as FQGNSA. The CDR3 DNA is TGTGCTAACAGCCCGCGGTCGCGGACCCAACGACAAGTATTC. Protein: CANSPRSRTQRQVF.

Worth noting for this clonotype: One end of the junction fails to match germline, which may point to a read error. J is TRBJ2-5 and V is TRBV20-1; tentatively, D is TRBD2 (5 bases). The CDR3 has 11 amino acids. CDR1 is DFQATT and CDR2 is SNEGSKA in the germline V gene (reference sequence). DNA for the CDR3: TGCAGTGCTAGAGTAGGGAGCAGGCCCCACTTC. Translated: CSARVGSRPHF.

The table lists this clonotype with a count of one. The J gene is TRBJ1-3, the V gene TRBV5-4; D unresolved. CDR1 is SGHNT and CDR2 is YYREEE in the germline V gene (reference sequence). V lost 4 bases to trimming and J lost 6 bases, with 20 bases between them. The CDR3 covers 16 residues. CDR3 nucleotide sequence: TGTGCCAGCAGCATGACCGAGAGCGGTCAGAAAAACACCATATATTTT. Translated: CASSMTESGQKNTIYF.

The rearrangement uses TRBV12-3 or TRBV12-4 and TRBJ2-1; 10 bases are a match to TRBD1. The J segment lost 8 bases and the V segment lost 5 bases, leaving 6 bases of the junction unmatched. The CDR3 contains 14 residues. The CDR3 sequence is CASSDDRGLDEQFF. The CDR3 DNA reads as TGTGCCAGCAGTGACGACAGGGGGCTGGATGAGCAGTTCTTC.

This clonotype was detected many times. The chain combines TRBV15 with TRBJ2-7; tentative D call: TRBD2 (6 bases). The germline V gene encodes CDR1 LNHNV and CDR2 YYDKDF (reference sequence). This CDR3 has 13 residues. V was clipped by 8 bases and J by 4 bases, with 15 bases between them. The CDR3 loop reads CATSPTRGYEQYF. The CDR3 DNA is TGTGCCACCTCTCCGACTAGGGGATACGAGCAGTACTTC.

J is TRBJ2-5 and V is TRBV24-1; 8 bases align to TRBD1. V gave up 3 bases and J gave up 4 bases; unmatched junction bases: 6. The CDR3 covers 15 residues. Germline V gives CDR1 KGHDR, CDR2 SFDVKD. The CDR3, as DNA: TGTGCCACCAGTGATGCGGACAGGGCTACAGAGACCCAGTACTTC. It encodes CATSDADRATETQYF.

This clonotype was counted a single time. The chain joins TRBV7-2 to TRBJ2-2; maybe TRBD2 (6 bases). CDR3 length: 15 residues. Trimming left V 2 bases short and J 16 bases short, with 23 bases between. Germline V CDR1 and CDR2: SGHTA, FQGNSA. CDR3 in DNA: TGTGCCAGCAGCTTATCGGAGGGCAGCAATCAGCCCCAGTTTTTT. Translating gives CASSLSEGSNQPQFF.

This clonotype occurred many times. This CDR3 is CASSLNRGRDQPQHF. The CDR3 coding sequence is TGCGCCAGCAGCTTAAACAGAGGAAGAGATCAGCCCCAGCATTTT. The V gene is TRBV5-1, the J gene TRBJ1-5; D is ambiguous. V was cut by 2 bases and J by 5 bases, with 14 bases left in between. CDR1 and CDR2 from the germline V gene are SGHRS and YFSETQ. The CDR3 is 15 residues long.

The chain joins TRBV14 to TRBJ1-1, with D possibly TRBD1 on 5 matching bases. The germline V and J ends were trimmed by 2 bases and 4 bases, with 11 bases remaining between them. The length of the CDR3 is 14 residues. Germline assignment: CDR1 SGHDN and CDR2 FVKESK. The CDR3 nucleotides are TGTGCCAGCAGCCAACAGGGATTCGGCACTGAAGCTTTCTTT. Its protein product is CASSQQGFGTEAFF.

This clonotype came up many times. The rearrangement uses TRBV5-1 and TRBJ2-2; TRBD1 matches at 7 bases. This CDR3 has 15 residues. Germline CDR1 reads SGHRS; CDR2 reads YFSETQ. V shed 4 bases and J 2 bases; nucleotides not matched to a gene: 5. The CDR3 protein is CASSTGQVNTGELFF. For the CDR3, the DNA is TGCGCCAGCAGCACAGGACAGGTTAACACCGGGGAGCTGTTTTTT.

Ten or more counts support this clonotype. The V and J genes are TRBV10-1 and TRBJ2-1; 11 bases are a match to TRBD2. Per the germline V gene, CDR1 is WNHNN and CDR2 is SYGVQD (reference sequence). Trimming took 0 bases from V and 8 from J; bases not matched to a gene: 15. The CDR3 totals 19 residues. CDR3 sequence (DNA): TGCGCCAGCAGTGAGTCGACTCTAACTAGCGGGGGTGGCGTGGATGAGCAGTTCTTC. Translation: CASSESTLTSGGGVDEQFF.

For this clonotype: The CDR3 carries no conserved terminal phenylalanine or tryptophan, so it likely arises from a read error. The DNA is left out, because the CDR3 cannot be placed on it with certainty; the CDR3 is given as TCRdb lists it. The chain's CDR3 is CASRHEIGYGYFV. The chain is built from TRBV14 and TRBJ1-2. Germline values: CDR1 SGHDN, CDR2 FVKESK. The CDR3 length equals 13 residues, ends included.

As to this clonotype: The final CDR3 position lacks the conserved phenylalanine or tryptophan, pointing to a likely read error. The DNA is left out, because the CDR3 cannot be placed on it with certainty; the CDR3 is given as TCRdb lists it. This chain links TRBV7-3 with TRBJ2-3; the table names TRBD1, a call not compared with the DNA. From germline, CDR1 is SGHTA and CDR2 FQGTGA. Both ends counted, the CDR3 spans 13 residues. The CDR3 here is CASSLDRATDTQY.

A note on this clonotype: Just one base apart from a much larger clone, this may be a read error. The chain couples TRBV7-2 to TRBJ2-2; TRBD1 is a possible D gene (5 bases). Per germline, CDR1 SGHTA and CDR2 FQGNSA. The CDR3 contains 14 residues. CDR3 DNA: TGTGCCAGAAGCTTAGGGGTGGATTCCGGGGAGCTGTTTTTT. Amino acid sequence: CARSLGVDSGELFF. Full variable domain (rest looked up from reference TRBV7-2 and TRBJ2-2): GAGVSQSPSNKVTEKGKDVELRCDPISGHTALYWYRQSLGQGLEFLIYFQGNSAPDKSGLPSDRFSAERTGGSVSTLTIQRTQQEDSAVYLCARSLGVDSGELFFGEGSRLTVL.

The sample holds one count of this clonotype. The V and J genes are TRBV27 and TRBJ2-3, with 8 bases that match TRBD1. Germline values: CDR1 MNHEY, CDR2 SMNVEV (reference sequence). CDR3 length: 15 amino acids. Trimming took 4 bases from V and 2 from J; bases not matched to a gene: 5. The CDR3 DNA reads TGTGCCAGCAGTTCCCGACAGGGGAACACAGATACGCAGTATTTT. Protein: CASSSRQGNTDTQYF.

This clonotype has a single count. The chain recombines TRBV7-2 with TRBJ1-4; D is uncertain. V was cut by 5 bases and J by 5 bases, with 15 bases left in between. The germline V gene has CDR1 SGHTA and CDR2 FQGNSA. This CDR3 region has 15 residues. CDR3: CASSVVEGGNEKLFF. The CDR3 DNA is TGTGCCAGCAGCGTAGTGGAGGGCGGCAATGAAAAACTGTTTTTT.

CDR3: CASSQDEAAYGYTF. CDR3 bases: TGTGCCAGCAGCCAAGATGAAGCAGCTTATGGCTACACCTTC. The gene calls are TRBV3-1 and TRBJ1-2; no clear D. This CDR3 is 14 amino acids long. CDR1 is LGHDT and CDR2 is YNNKEL in the germline V gene (reference sequence). Trimming took off 0 bases at V and 5 bases at J, with 10 bases between the two ends.

Regarding this clonotype: One junction end does not reproduce the germline sequence, and a read error may be involved. The chain links TRBV7-3 to TRBJ1-3; D gene unclear. CDR1 SGHTA and CDR2 FQGTGA come from the germline V gene. The CDR3 is made up of 16 amino acids. The DNA of the CDR3 is TGTGCCAGCAGCAGAGAACGGGTAGGGCCTGGAAACACGATATATTTT. This sequence encodes CASSRERVGPGNTIYF.